These 29 T cell receptor beta chains were sequenced from one sample in a study of cytomegalovirus exposure and HLA in healthy donors. The PCR ran on 60 Vbeta and 13 Jbeta primers. Measured with immunoSEQ multiplex PCR; TCRdb has only the in-frame clones, and not every one. Its listing shows some 180,000 clones. The sequencing sample was made of PBMCs. These receptors were collected from a young man in good health and CMV-seronegative.

The chain has TRBV6-5 and TRBJ2-7; 7 bases align to TRBD1. From germline, CDR1 is MNHEY and CDR2 SVGAGI. CDR3 length equals 14 residues. V trimming: 10 bases; J trimming: 2 bases; junction bases outside the gene matches: 11. The CDR3 loop is CATKGADRAYEQYF. The CDR3 DNA is TGTGCCACCAAGGGGGCCGACAGGGCCTACGAGCAGTACTTC.

The chain uses TRBV19 and TRBJ2-3; a weak D match, TRBD1 (6 bases). Germline assignment: CDR1 LNHDA and CDR2 SQIVND (reference sequence). The V end lost 5 bases, the J end lost 6 bases, and 21 bases lay between the germline ends. This CDR3 contains 16 residues. This chain's CDR3 is CASSLIGTSEEDTQYF. In DNA form, the CDR3 reads TGTGCCAGTAGTCTCATCGGGACATCAGAAGAGGATACGCAGTATTTT. Full variable domain (rest looked up from reference TRBV19 and TRBJ2-3): DGGITQSPKYLFRKEGQNVTLSCEQNLNHDAMYWYRQDPGQGLRLIYYSQIVNDFQKGDIAEGYSVSREKKESFPLTVTSAQKNPTAFYLCASSLIGTSEEDTQYFGPGTRLTVL.

The chain combines TRBV10-1 with TRBJ2-1, with 9 nucleotides matching TRBD1. The CDR3 is made up of 13 amino acids. Trimming at V came to 7 bases and at J to 9 bases, leaving 7 bases not matched to a gene. CDR1 WNHNN and CDR2 SYGVQD come from the germline V gene (reference sequence). This chain's CDR3 is CASNRDRVGEQFF. DNA of the CDR3: TGCGCCAGCAACCGGGACAGGGTGGGTGAGCAGTTCTTC.

The chain employs TRBV5-6 and TRBJ2-1, with TRBD2 matching over 9 bases. The CDR3 totals 16 residues. Germline trimming cut 0 bases from V and 6 bases from J; bases unmatched to any gene: 7. Germline assignment: CDR1 SGHDT and CDR2 YYEEEE. CDR3 protein: CASSLGPTSGSNEQFF. The DNA of the CDR3 is TGTGCCAGCAGCTTGGGTCCGACTAGCGGCTCCAATGAGCAGTTCTTC.

This chain joins TRBV4-3 and TRBJ1-5, with TRBD1 matching over 8 bases. The CDR3 has 15 amino acids. Germline-derived CDR1 and CDR2 are LGHNA and YSLEER. V was pared by 5 bases and J by 4 bases, with 7 bases of the junction left unmatched. For the CDR3, the DNA is TGCGCCAGCAGCATATCGGGACAGGCTAATCAGCCCCAGCATTTT. Its translation is CASSISGQANQPQHF.

CDR3 loop: CSVDGTAPSYEQYF. Written as DNA, the CDR3 is TGCAGCGTTGACGGGACAGCCCCCTCCTACGAGCAGTACTTC. The chain recombines TRBV29-1 with TRBJ2-7, with 7 bases lining up with TRBD1. Trimming removed 3 bases from V and 0 bases from J; junction bases left unmatched: 5. CDR3 size: 14 residues. CDR1 and CDR2 (germline): SQVTM, ANQGSEA.

V is TRBV7-9 and J is TRBJ2-7, with 7 bases lining up with TRBD1. Germline CDR1 is SEHNR and CDR2 is FQNEAQ (reference sequence). After removal of 7 bases from V and 0 bases from J, the junction contained 9 bases not matched to a gene. The CDR3 sequence is 15 residues long. CDR3 DNA: TGTGCCAGCATCCTGGACAGGCCGGGCTCCTACGAGCAGTACTTC. This translates into CASILDRPGSYEQYF.

V is TRBV7-9 and J is TRBJ2-1, with D possibly matching TRBD2 (7 bases). Germline assignment: CDR1 SEHNR and CDR2 FQNEAQ (reference sequence). The CDR3 contains 16 residues. Trimming pared 1 base from V and 8 bases from J, leaving 18 bases between. CDR3 protein: CASSLVSGGEKDEQFF. The CDR3 nucleotides read TGTGCCAGCAGCTTAGTGTCGGGGGGCGAAAAGGATGAGCAGTTCTTC.

This chain connects TRBV5-1 to TRBJ1-1; D gene unclear. CDR1 is SGHRS, CDR2 YFSETQ, per germline. Trimming cost V 3 bases and J 5 bases, with 17 bases left between them. This CDR3 has 15 residues. The CDR3 loop reads CASSWSGRGETEAFF. In DNA form, the CDR3 reads TGCGCCAGCAGCTGGTCTGGGCGGGGAGAAACTGAAGCTTTCTTT.

V gene TRBV29-1 combines with J gene TRBJ2-5, with a weak D call TRBD1 (5 bases). This CDR3 is 11 amino acids long. Per the germline V gene, CDR1 is SQVTM and CDR2 is ANQGSEA. The V end lost 7 bases, the J end lost 5 bases, and 11 bases lay between the germline ends. This CDR3 reads CSARQLETQYF. The CDR3, as DNA: TGCAGCGCCAGACAGTTGGAGACCCAGTACTTC. Full variable domain (missing parts from reference TRBV29-1 and TRBJ2-5): SAVISQKPSRDICQRGTSLTIQCQVDSQVTMMFWYRQQPGQSLTLIATANQGSEATYESGFVIDKFPISRPNLTFSTLTVSNMSPEDSSIYLCSARQLETQYFGPGTRLLVL.

The CDR3 DNA reads as TGTGCCAGCATCCGCCCTCCCGCACCGGGACAGAACTATGGCTACACCTTC. This codes for CASIRPPAPGQNYGYTF. The V call is TRBV7-9, the J call TRBJ1-2, with 7 bases that match TRBD1. V shed 7 bases, J shed 2 bases, and the junction held 16 bases outside the gene matches. This CDR3 is built from 17 residues. The V gene's germline CDR1 is SEHNR and CDR2 FQNEAQ (reference sequence).

This chain links TRBV11-2 with TRBJ2-7; 7 positions agree with TRBD1. The CDR3 covers 12 residues. The junction had 1 base not matched to a gene; V was cut back by 4 bases and J by 4 bases. CDR1 and CDR2 (germline): SGHAT, FQNNGV. The CDR3 loop reads CASSSTGYEQYF. CDR3 sequence (DNA): TGTGCCAGCAGCTCGACAGGGTACGAGCAGTACTTC.

V gene TRBV4-2 combines with J gene TRBJ2-1; D is perhaps TRBD2 (6 bases). The CDR3 covers 16 residues. Looked up from germline, CDR1 is LGHNA and CDR2 is YNFKEQ. Trimming took off 0 bases at V and 5 bases at J, with 14 bases between the two ends. This CDR3 reads CASSQDPLARDNEQFF. CDR3 DNA sequence: TGTGCCAGCAGCCAAGATCCCCTAGCGAGAGACAATGAGCAGTTCTTC.

V gene TRBV4-2 combines with J gene TRBJ2-5; 12 nucleotides agree with TRBD2. The CDR3 has 16 residues. V lost 1 base and J lost 5; bases outside the gene matches: 5. Germline CDR1 LGHNA, CDR2 YNFKEQ. In DNA, the CDR3 is TGTGCCAGCAGCCAAGTGCTAGCGGGGGGGGCGGAGACCCAGTACTTC. The encoded protein is CASSQVLAGGAETQYF.

The chain combines TRBV5-1 with TRBJ2-1; tentatively, D is TRBD1 (7 bases). Germline-derived CDR1 and CDR2 are SGHRS and YFSETQ. The ends were cut back, 1 base at V and 1 base at J, with 18 bases in the middle. This CDR3 has 18 residues. This CDR3 reads CASSLLGGGARSYNEQFF. The CDR3 nucleotides are TGCGCCAGCAGCTTGTTAGGGGGCGGGGCCCGATCCTACAATGAGCAGTTCTTC.

The CDR3 here is CASRQGDYGYTF. DNA for the CDR3: TGTGCCAGCAGACAGGGGGACTATGGCTACACCTTC. V usage is TRBV9 and J usage is TRBJ1-2; TRBD1 aligns across 8 bases. CDR1 is SGDLS, CDR2 YYNGEE, per germline. The length of the CDR3 is 12 residues. V was clipped by 5 bases and J by 3 bases; unmatched bases: 0.

CDR3 in DNA: TGTGCCAGCAGCCAACGCGGGACCACAGATACGCAGTATTTT. It specifies CASSQRGTTDTQYF. V and J are TRBV6-5 and TRBJ2-3, with a weak D call TRBD2 (6 bases). Germline CDR1 and CDR2: MNHEY and SVGAGI. V was clipped by 6 bases and J by 2 bases, with 12 bases between them. The CDR3 runs 14 residues.

The V call is TRBV7-2, the J call TRBJ2-5; 7 bases fit TRBD1. The J call is doubtful: the DNA matches TRBJ2-7 better. This CDR3 spans 14 amino acids. The germline CDR1 and CDR2 sequences are SGHTA and FQGNSA. In DNA, the CDR3 is TGTGCCAGCAGCCTCGGGGACAGCCTCTACGAGCAGTACTTC. It translates to CASSLGDSLYEQYF.

The chain couples TRBV29-1 to TRBJ2-7, with D perhaps matching TRBD1 (5 bases). In germline, CDR1 is SQVTM, CDR2 ANQGSEA. V dropped 4 bases and J dropped 4 bases, with 14 bases sitting between them. The CDR3 is made up of 13 amino acids. The CDR3 protein is CSVGGLLGYEQYF. In DNA, the CDR3 is TGCAGCGTTGGGGGCTTACTGGGATACGAGCAGTACTTC.

V and J are TRBV7-8 and TRBJ2-5, with TRBD2 identical over 7 bases. The germline gives CDR1 SGHVS, CDR2 FQNEAQ. Germline trimming cut 5 bases from V and 0 bases from J; bases unmatched to any gene: 6. CDR3 length equals 15 residues. CDR3 coding DNA: TGTGCCAGCAGCCAGGAGGGGAGGGACCAAGAGACCCAGTACTTC. This translates into CASSQEGRDQETQYF.

For this clone: At one end the junction does not follow the germline gene, possibly because of a read error. This sample includes further DNA sequences coding for the same CDR3. The chain carries TRBV15 and TRBJ2-7; weak D call: TRBD2 (5 bases). Germline CDR1 is LNHNV and CDR2 is YYDKDF (reference sequence). This CDR3 has 16 amino acids. CDR3 sequence reads: CATNQAGGPSSYEQYF. In DNA form, the CDR3 reads TGCGCCACCAATCAGGCGGGCGGGCCGAGCTCCTACGAGCAGTACTTC. Full variable domain (rest looked up from reference TRBV15 and TRBJ2-7): DAMVIQNPRYQVTQFGKPVTLSCSQTLNHNVMYWYQQKSSQAPKLLFHYYDKDFNNEADTPDNFQSRRPNTSFCFLDIRSPGLGDTAMYLCATNQAGGPSSYEQYFGPGTRLTVT.

The chain uses TRBV5-6 and TRBJ2-7, with 12 bases that match TRBD1. The CDR3 extends over 16 amino acids. Looked up from germline, CDR1 is SGHDT and CDR2 is YYEEEE. Trimming took 0 bases from V and 6 from J; bases not matched to a gene: 7. CDR3 amino acids: CASSLGGTGGWSEQYF. The CDR3 DNA reads as TGTGCCAGCAGCTTGGGTGGGACAGGGGGCTGGAGCGAGCAGTACTTC.

CDR3 in amino acids: CASSALGDFSYNEQFF. Here the CDR3 DNA reads TGCGCCAGCAGTGCCCTGGGGGACTTCTCCTACAATGAGCAGTTCTTC. The J gene is TRBJ2-1, the V gene TRBV10-2, with D possibly being TRBD2 (6 bases). Germline CDR1 is WSHSY and CDR2 is SAAADI. The CDR3 contains 16 residues. The V end lost 4 bases, the J end lost 0 bases, and 13 bases lay between the germline ends.

This chain joins TRBV7-9 and TRBJ2-7, with TRBD1 identical over 7 bases. Germline V gene lookup returns CDR1 SEHNR and CDR2 FQNEAQ (reference sequence). This CDR3 comprises 17 residues. V was pared by 2 bases and J by 0 bases, with 10 bases of the junction left unmatched. CDR3 DNA: TGTGCCAGCAGCTTACGCAGGGGCCGGGACAGCTCCTACGAGCAGTACTTC. Residues: CASSLRRGRDSSYEQYF.

The CDR3 is CASQGGPYEQYF. In nucleotides, the CDR3 is TGTGCCAGCCAGGGGGGCCCCTACGAGCAGTACTTC. The V and J genes are TRBV27 and TRBJ2-7, with a tentative D call TRBD1 (7 bases). The V gene lost 8 bases and the J gene lost 2 bases, with 10 bases spanning the gap. This CDR3 comprises 12 residues. In germline, CDR1 is MNHEY, CDR2 SMNVEV (reference sequence).

The CDR3 DNA follows: TGTGCCTGGAGTGTCTACACTGAAGCTTTCTTT. Residues: CAWSVYTEAFF. The V gene is TRBV30, the J gene TRBJ1-1; D ambiguous. Germline CDR1 GTSNPN, CDR2 SVGIG (reference sequence). V gave up 0 bases and J gave up 3 bases, with 2 bases separating them. This CDR3 has 11 amino acids.

The V gene is TRBV28, the J gene TRBJ2-7; 10 positions match TRBD2. CDR1 and CDR2 (germline): MDHEN, SYDVKM. V trimming: 8 bases; J trimming: 4 bases; junction bases outside the gene matches: 8. This CDR3 is built from 14 residues. The CDR3 loop reads CASVPSGSWYEQYF. The CDR3, as DNA: TGTGCCAGCGTCCCTAGCGGGAGTTGGTACGAGCAGTACTTC.

V is TRBV5-6 and J is TRBJ1-3; no clear D. CDR3 length: 15 amino acids. With 6 bases removed from V and 4 bases from J, the gap between germline ends came to 17 bases. Germline V CDR1 and CDR2: SGHDT, YYEEEE. The chain's CDR3 is CASTYGVPSGNTIYF. CDR3 nucleotides: TGTGCCAGCACCTACGGGGTACCCTCCGGAAACACCATATATTTT.

This chain's CDR3 is CASRPPGAKNIQYF. For the CDR3, the DNA is TGTGCCAGCAGACCCCCGGGAGCCAAAAACATTCAGTACTTC. The chain recombines TRBV6-6 with TRBJ2-4; D is undetermined. The CDR3 covers 14 residues. From germline, CDR1 is MNHNY and CDR2 SVGAGI (reference sequence). Trimming left V 6 bases short and J 0 bases short, with 9 bases between.